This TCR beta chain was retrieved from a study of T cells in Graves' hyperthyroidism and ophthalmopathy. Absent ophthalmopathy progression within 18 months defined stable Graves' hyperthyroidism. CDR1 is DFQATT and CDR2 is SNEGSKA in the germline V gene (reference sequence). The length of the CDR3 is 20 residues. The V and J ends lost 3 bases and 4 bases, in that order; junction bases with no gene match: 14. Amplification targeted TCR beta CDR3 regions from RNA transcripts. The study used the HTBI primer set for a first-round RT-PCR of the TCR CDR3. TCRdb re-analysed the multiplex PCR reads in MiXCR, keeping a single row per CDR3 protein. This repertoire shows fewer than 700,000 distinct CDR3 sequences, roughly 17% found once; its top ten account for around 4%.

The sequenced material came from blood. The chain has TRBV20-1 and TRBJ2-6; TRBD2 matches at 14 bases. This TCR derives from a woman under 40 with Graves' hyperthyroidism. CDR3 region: CSARSGTSGRNTGGANVLTF. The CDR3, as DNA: TGCAGTGCTAGGTCCGGGACTAGCGGGAGAAACACGGGAGGGGCCAACGTCCTGACTTTC.